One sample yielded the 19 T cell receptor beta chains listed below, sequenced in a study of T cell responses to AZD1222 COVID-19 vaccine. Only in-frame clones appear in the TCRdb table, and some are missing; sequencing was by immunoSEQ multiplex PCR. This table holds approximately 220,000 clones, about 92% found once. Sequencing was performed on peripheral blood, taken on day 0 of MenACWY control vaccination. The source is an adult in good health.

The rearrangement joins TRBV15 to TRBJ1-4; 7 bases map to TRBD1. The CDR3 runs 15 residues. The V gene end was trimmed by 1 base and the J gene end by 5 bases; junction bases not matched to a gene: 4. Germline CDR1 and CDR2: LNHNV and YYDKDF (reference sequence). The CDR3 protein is CATSRAAGGNEKLFF. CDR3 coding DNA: TGTGCCACCAGCAGAGCGGCAGGGGGGAATGAAAAACTGTTTTTT.

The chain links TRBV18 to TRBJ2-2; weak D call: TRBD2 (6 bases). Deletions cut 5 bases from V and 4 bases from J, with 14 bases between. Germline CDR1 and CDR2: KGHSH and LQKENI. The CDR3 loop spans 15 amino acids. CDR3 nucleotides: TGTGCCAGCTCATTAAATGCGGGGATCACCGGGGAGCTGTTTTTT. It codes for CASSLNAGITGELFF.

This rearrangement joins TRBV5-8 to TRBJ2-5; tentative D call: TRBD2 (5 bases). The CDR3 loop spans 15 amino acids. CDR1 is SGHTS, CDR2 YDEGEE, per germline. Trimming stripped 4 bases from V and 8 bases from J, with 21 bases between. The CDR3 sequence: CASSPYSEKEGTQYF. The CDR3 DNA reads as TGTGCCAGCAGCCCCTATAGCGAGAAAGAAGGAACCCAGTACTTC.

CDR3 coding DNA: TGTGCCAGCAGCCCCGGGACTAGCGGAAGCTACGAGCAGTACTTC. It codes for CASSPGTSGSYEQYF. The chain recombines TRBV11-2 with TRBJ2-7; 11 bases are a match to TRBD2. Trimming cost V 5 bases and J 3 bases; bases outside gene matches: 6. CDR1 and CDR2 (germline): SGHAT, FQNNGV. The length of the CDR3 is 15 residues.

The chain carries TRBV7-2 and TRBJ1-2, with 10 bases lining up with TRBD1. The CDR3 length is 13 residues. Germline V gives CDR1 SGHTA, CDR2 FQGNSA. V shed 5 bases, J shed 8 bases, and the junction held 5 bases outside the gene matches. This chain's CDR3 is CASSPTGGEGYTF. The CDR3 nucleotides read TGTGCCAGCAGCCCGACAGGGGGCGAAGGCTACACCTTC.

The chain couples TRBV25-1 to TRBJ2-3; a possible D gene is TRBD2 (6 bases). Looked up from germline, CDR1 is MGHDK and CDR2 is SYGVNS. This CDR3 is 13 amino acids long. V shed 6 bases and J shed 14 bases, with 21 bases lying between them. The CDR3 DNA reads TGTGCCAGCAGATCATCAACGGGGGTCAGGAGGTATTTT. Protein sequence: CASRSSTGVRRYF.

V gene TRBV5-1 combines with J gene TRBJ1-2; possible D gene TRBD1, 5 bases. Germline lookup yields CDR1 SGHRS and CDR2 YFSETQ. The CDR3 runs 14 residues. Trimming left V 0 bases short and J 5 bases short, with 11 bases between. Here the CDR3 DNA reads TGCGCCAGCAGCTTGGTGGACACGATTTATGGCTACACCTTC. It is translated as CASSLVDTIYGYTF.

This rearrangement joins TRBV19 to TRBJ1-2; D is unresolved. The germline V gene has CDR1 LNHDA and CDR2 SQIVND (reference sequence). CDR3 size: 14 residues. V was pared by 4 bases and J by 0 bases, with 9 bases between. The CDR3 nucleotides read TGTGCCAGTAGTAAGGGTGAAGCTAACTATGGCTACACCTTC. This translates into CASSKGEANYGYTF.

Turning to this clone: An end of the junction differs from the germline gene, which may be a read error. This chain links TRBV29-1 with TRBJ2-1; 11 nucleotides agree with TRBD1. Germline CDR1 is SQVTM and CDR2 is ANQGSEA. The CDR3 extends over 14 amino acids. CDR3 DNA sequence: TGCAGCCTTGAGTGGGGGACAGGGGGCAATGAGCAGTTCTTC. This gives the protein CSLEWGTGGNEQFF.

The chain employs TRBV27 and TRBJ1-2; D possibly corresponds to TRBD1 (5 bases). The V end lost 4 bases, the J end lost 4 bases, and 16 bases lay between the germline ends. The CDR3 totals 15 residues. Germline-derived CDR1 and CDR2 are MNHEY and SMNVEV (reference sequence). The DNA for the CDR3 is TGTGCCAGCAGTTCAGCCGGGGGGTTAGGCTATGGCTACACCTTC. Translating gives CASSSAGGLGYGYTF.

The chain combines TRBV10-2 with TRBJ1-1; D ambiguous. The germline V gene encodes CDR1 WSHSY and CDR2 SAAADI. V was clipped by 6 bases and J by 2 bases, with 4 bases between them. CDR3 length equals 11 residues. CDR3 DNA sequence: TGCGCCAGCAGGGAAAACACTGAAGCTTTCTTT. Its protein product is CASRENTEAFF.

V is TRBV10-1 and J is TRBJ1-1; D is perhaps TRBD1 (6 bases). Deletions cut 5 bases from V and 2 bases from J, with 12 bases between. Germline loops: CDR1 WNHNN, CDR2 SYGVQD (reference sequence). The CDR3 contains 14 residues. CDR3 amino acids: CASSSDRPNTEAFF. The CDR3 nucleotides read TGCGCCAGCAGTTCTGACAGGCCTAACACTGAAGCTTTCTTT.

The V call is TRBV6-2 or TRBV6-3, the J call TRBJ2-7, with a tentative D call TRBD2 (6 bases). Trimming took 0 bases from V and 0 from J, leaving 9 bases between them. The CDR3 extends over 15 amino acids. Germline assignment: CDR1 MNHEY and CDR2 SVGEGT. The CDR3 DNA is TGTGCCAGCAGTTACTCAATCGGGGGCTCCTACGAGCAGTACTTC. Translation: CASSYSIGGSYEQYF.

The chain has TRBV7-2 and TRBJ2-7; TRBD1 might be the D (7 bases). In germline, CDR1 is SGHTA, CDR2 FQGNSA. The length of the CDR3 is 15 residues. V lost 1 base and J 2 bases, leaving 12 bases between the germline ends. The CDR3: CASSLGQGGTYEQYF. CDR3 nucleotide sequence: TGTGCCAGCAGCTTAGGCCAGGGGGGTACCTACGAGCAGTACTTC.

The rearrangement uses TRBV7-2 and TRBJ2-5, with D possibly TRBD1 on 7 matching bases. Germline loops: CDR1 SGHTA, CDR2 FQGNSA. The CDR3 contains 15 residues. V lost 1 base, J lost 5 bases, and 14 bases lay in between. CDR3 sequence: CASSLETGRWETQYF. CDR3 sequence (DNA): TGTGCCAGCAGCTTAGAGACAGGGAGGTGGGAGACCCAGTACTTC.

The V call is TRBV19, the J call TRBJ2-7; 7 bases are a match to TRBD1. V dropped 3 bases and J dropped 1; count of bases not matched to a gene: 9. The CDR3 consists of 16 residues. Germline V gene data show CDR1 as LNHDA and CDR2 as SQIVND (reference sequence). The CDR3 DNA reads TGTGCCAGTAGTATGGGGACAGTCTCAAAATCCTACGAGCAGTACTTC. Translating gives CASSMGTVSKSYEQYF.

CDR3 nucleotides: TGTGCCAGCAGTGACCCGATGACAGGGGCCCAACTTAATGAAAAACTGTTTTTT. Its translation is CASSDPMTGAQLNEKLFF. V gene TRBV6-4 combines with J gene TRBJ1-4; 8 nucleotides match TRBD1. Losses at the gene ends were 2 bases for V and 4 bases for J; bases not matched to a gene: 12. The CDR3 covers 18 residues. The germline gives CDR1 MRHNA, CDR2 SNTAGT.

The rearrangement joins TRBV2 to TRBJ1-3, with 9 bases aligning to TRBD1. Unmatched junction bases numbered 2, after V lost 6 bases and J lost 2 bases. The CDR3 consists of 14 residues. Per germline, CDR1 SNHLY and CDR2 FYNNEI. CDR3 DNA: TGTGCCAGCAGCCGACAGGGGGCTGGAAACACCATATATTTT. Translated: CASSRQGAGNTIYF.

Here the CDR3 reads CASSQRRQGLSNQPQHF. The CDR3 DNA reads TGTGCCAGCAGCCAACGACGACAGGGTCTGAGCAATCAGCCCCAGCATTTT. V usage is TRBV13 and J usage is TRBJ1-5; 7 bases are a match to TRBD1. V trimming: 5 bases; J trimming: 1 base; junction bases outside the gene matches: 11. CDR1 and CDR2 from the germline V gene are PRHDT and FYEKMQ (reference sequence). The CDR3 sequence is 17 residues long. The full variable domain, in which reference TRBV13 and TRBJ1-5 provide the parts outside the CDR3, is AAGVIQSPRHLIKEKRETATLKCYPIPRHDTVYWYQQGPGQDPQFLISFYEKMQSDKGSIPDRFSAQQFSDYHSELNMSSLELGDSALYFCASSQRRQGLSNQPQHFGDGTRLSIL.